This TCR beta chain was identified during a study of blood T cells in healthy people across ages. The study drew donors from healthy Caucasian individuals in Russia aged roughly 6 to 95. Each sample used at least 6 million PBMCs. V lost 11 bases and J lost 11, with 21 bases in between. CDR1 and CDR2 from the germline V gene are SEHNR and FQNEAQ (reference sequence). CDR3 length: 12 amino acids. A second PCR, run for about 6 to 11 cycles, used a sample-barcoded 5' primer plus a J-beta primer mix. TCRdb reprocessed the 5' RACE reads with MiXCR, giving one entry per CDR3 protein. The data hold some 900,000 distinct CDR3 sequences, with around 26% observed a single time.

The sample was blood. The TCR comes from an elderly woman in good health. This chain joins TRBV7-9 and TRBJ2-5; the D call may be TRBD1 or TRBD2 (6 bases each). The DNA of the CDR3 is TGTGCCGGGGGGACACAAGCCTACGGGCAGTACTTC. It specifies CAGGTQAYGQYF.